This T cell receptor beta chain comes out of a study of identical twins. This CDR3 is 15 amino acids long. The germline V gene encodes CDR1 SGHRS and CDR2 YFSETQ. Germline trimming cut 3 bases from V and 6 bases from J; bases unmatched to any gene: 4. This clonotype was detected many times. TCRdb re-called the 5' RACE reads with MiXCR, one entry per CDR3 protein. The profile shows some 630,000 distinct CDR3 sequences, under 8.5% of them singletons. These records were also assigned to another study, of yellow fever vaccine responses in identical twins.

The sequencing sample was made of PBMCs. This TCR came from a woman in her late teens or twenties in good health. The chain couples TRBV5-1 to TRBJ2-2; 11 bases are a match to TRBD1. CDR3 nucleotides: TGCGCCAGCAGCTCCGGGACAGGGGGACCCGGGGAGCTGTTTTTT. Translation: CASSSGTGGPGELFF.